This T cell receptor (beta chain) was identified in a study of cytomegalovirus exposure and HLA in healthy donors. Study-wide points: A further, later analysis showed that HLA-associated TCR beta chains (compared with equally common others) were more clonally expanded.

The CDR3 sequence is 14 residues long. Trimming shortened V by 5 bases and J by 3 bases, and 13 bases separated the two germline ends. Germline loops: CDR1 SGHAT, CDR2 FQNNGV. PCR amplification relied on 60 Vbeta primers (plus 13 Jbeta primers). Data came from immunoSEQ multiplex PCR; TCRdb stores just in-frame clones and leaves some out. This table holds fewer than 200,000 clones, 70% to 90% found once. A few counts support this clone. What it recognizes is unknown. V and J are TRBV11-2 and TRBJ1-2; weak D call: TRBD1 (6 bases). The sample taken for sequencing was PBMCs. The origin of this receptor is a man between 18 and 29 years old in good health and CMV-seropositive. The CDR3 DNA reads as TGTGCCAGCAGCCACGGGGGGGCCGACTATGGCTACACCTTC. Translating it yields CASSHGGADYGYTF.